One and the same sample provided the 11 T cell receptor beta chains below, sequenced in a study of blood T cells in healthy people across ages. The authors ran a second PCR of roughly 6 to 11 cycles using a sample-barcoded 5' primer and a J-beta primer mix. TCRdb fed the 5' RACE reads into MiXCR, producing one record per CDR3 protein. The sample holds 600,000 to 800,000 distinct CDR3 sequences, about 51% seen once. Sequenced sample: blood. Receptors were obtained from a woman of 80 years or more in good health.

This clonotype was seen ten or more times. V and J are TRBV12-3 or TRBV12-4 and TRBJ2-1; 11 bases map to TRBD2. The length of the CDR3 is 12 residues. V lost 2 bases to trimming and J lost 15 bases; unmatched junction nucleotides: 3. The CDR3 is CASSLFSGGGFF. CDR3 DNA: TGTGCCAGCAGTTTATTTAGCGGGGGGGGGTTCTTC.

This clonotype was recorded at least ten times. The chain is built from TRBV18 and TRBJ1-2; D unresolved. Germline V gene data show CDR1 as KGHSH and CDR2 as LQKENI. This CDR3 is built from 13 residues. The V and J ends lost 4 bases and 2 bases respectively, with 8 bases between them. The CDR3 reads CASSQDTNYGYTF. DNA for the CDR3: TGTGCCAGCTCACAAGACACGAACTATGGCTACACCTTC.

At least ten counts were recorded for this clonotype. The genes are TRBV2 and TRBJ2-3; D unclear. This CDR3 contains 15 residues. V dropped 5 bases and J dropped 2 bases, with 14 bases sitting between them. CDR1 is SNHLY, CDR2 FYNNEI, per germline. CDR3 amino acids: CASSKEILDTDTQYF. CDR3 bases: TGTGCCAGCAGTAAAGAGATCCTCGACACAGATACGCAGTATTTT.

V gene TRBV7-9 combines with J gene TRBJ2-2; D possibly uses TRBD1 or TRBD2 (5 bases each). This CDR3 spans 17 amino acids. V was pared by 5 bases and J by 4 bases, with 20 bases between. In germline, CDR1 is SEHNR, CDR2 FQNEAQ (reference sequence). Written as DNA, the CDR3 is TGTGCCAGCAGCCTGGTCGGATCGAGGGGTGGCACCGGGGAGCTGTTTTTT. Its protein is CASSLVGSRGGTGELFF.

This clonotype has a count of ten or more. The chain carries TRBV12-3 or TRBV12-4 and TRBJ2-7, with a weak D call TRBD2 (5 bases). Trimming left V 6 bases short and J 4 bases short, with 16 bases between. The CDR3 runs 14 residues. CDR3 amino acids: CASRAGLPPYEQYF. The CDR3 nucleotides are TGTGCCAGCAGGGCAGGACTTCCTCCGTACGAGCAGTACTTC.

J is TRBJ1-2 and V is TRBV7-2; D might be TRBD1 (5 bases). With 5 bases removed from V and 4 bases from J, the gap between germline ends came to 17 bases. Germline CDR1 and CDR2: SGHTA and FQGNSA. The CDR3 totals 15 residues. Here the CDR3 reads CASSLEDTKAYGYTF. In nucleotides, the CDR3 is TGTGCCAGCAGCCTCGAGGACACCAAGGCCTATGGCTACACCTTC.

This chain uses TRBV7-3 with TRBJ2-3, with D perhaps matching TRBD2 (6 bases). The V and J ends lost 4 bases and 4 bases respectively, with 18 bases between them. The CDR3 spans 16 residues. The germline gives CDR1 SGHTA, CDR2 FQGTGA. CDR3 DNA: TGTGCCAGCAGCTCACCGGGACTCGAGCTGTCAGATACGCAGTATTTT. It specifies CASSSPGLELSDTQYF.

Note on this clonotype: A much larger clone differs from this one at a single base, so this may be a read error. The V call is TRBV18, the J call TRBJ1-4; D is ambiguous. The CDR3 is 14 amino acids. V lost 8 bases and J 8 bases, leaving 18 bases between the germline ends. Germline loops: CDR1 KGHSH, CDR2 LQKENI. The CDR3 nucleotides are TGTGCCAGCCCGCCAATAACCGTAGGGGAAAAACTGTTTTTT. Its protein is CASPPITVGEKLFF.

In this sample, this clonotype turned up once. The chain employs TRBV5-5 and TRBJ2-1, with D possibly matching TRBD2 (7 bases). V lost 6 bases and J lost 4, with 32 bases in between. Germline lookup yields CDR1 SGHKS and CDR2 YYEKEE (reference sequence). There are 20 residues in the CDR3. The chain's CDR3 is CASIPGGLVPDSRLYNEQFF. CDR3 nucleotides: TGTGCCAGCATCCCGGGGGGCCTTGTACCGGACAGTCGTTTGTACAATGAGCAGTTCTTC.

Note on this clonotype: One end of the junction varies from germline; a read error may be responsible. The V and J genes are TRBV5-1 and TRBJ1-2; tentative D call: TRBD1 (6 bases). Germline V gene sequence: CDR1 SGHRS, CDR2 YFSETQ. The CDR3 totals 16 residues. CDR3 DNA: TGCACCAGCAGCTCGTGGTCAGGGGTCCTAGGGACTGGCTACACCTTC. It translates to CTSSSWSGVLGTGYTF.

In the case of this clonotype: Given a much more abundant clone one base away, this may be a read error. The rearrangement uses TRBV5-6 and TRBJ2-3; D is unresolved. The CDR3 contains 14 residues. The V end was cut by 4 bases, the J end by 4 bases, with 13 bases between. CDR1 is SGHDT and CDR2 is YYEEEE in the germline V gene. CDR3: CASSPPTIADTQYF. Written as DNA, the CDR3 is TGTGCCAGCAGCCCACCGACGATCGCAGATACGCAGTATTTT.